This T cell receptor beta chain was sequenced in a study of T-cell memory formation after mild COVID-19 (dated by TCRdb to about 2021). Describing the broader study: TCR sequence clusters from the two donors were found to be largely donor specific. Longitudinal TCRalpha and TCRbeta repertoire sequencing tracked T-cell clones expanding and contracting after mild COVID-19 in a couple of donors. The cohort was made up of two young adult volunteers, one female and one male, who were previously healthy. Overall results and qualifications from the work: The detection of some responding clones in pre-infection memory suggests that pre-existing cross-reactive memory T cells joined the SARS-CoV-2 response. Balanced CD4/CD8 phenotypes were observed for clones contracting from day 15 to 85, whereas a bias towards CD4+ was observed for a second wave of clones expanding from day 15 to 37. Contracting CD4+ clones were found mainly in CM and EM memory subsets, while CD8+ clones were enriched in EMRA. Only two mild cases were covered by the study, and larger cohorts that include severe cases with pre-infection samples were considered necessary. SARS-CoV-2 specificity was not confirmed for the second-wave clones peaking on day 37.

Sequenced on an Illumina NovaSeq 6000. TCRalpha and TCRbeta cDNA libraries were built by 5'RACE with constant-segment primers, adding sample barcodes and unique molecular identifiers. RNA was extracted from every sample with Trizol reagent. Amplification of the libraries took two PCR steps, and the second step added a second sample barcode plus Illumina TruSeq adapters. Sequencing of the libraries was done on an Illumina NovaSeq, producing 2 x 150 bp paired-end reads. In the paper's pipeline: Demultiplexing of reads and collapsing into UMI-guided consensus sequences were performed with migec v1.2.7. With mixcr v2.1.11, UMI consensuses were aligned to TRA and TRB V and J templates and assembled into clonotypes. A clonotype was counted as expanded or contracted only when both edgeR and NoisET called the clonotype significant, with the noise models trained on biological replicates. For edgeR calls, the cutoffs were a false discovery rate-adjusted p below 0.01 and a log2 fold-change threshold of 1. As an exploratory analysis of dynamics, max-normalized trajectories of the 1000 most abundant clonotypes were examined with PCA combined with hierarchical clustering. Separately sequenced CD4+ and CD8+ repertoires were used to assign a CD4 or CD8 phenotype to each responding clone. TCRdb reprocessing: public reads trimmed at Q25 with fastp, clones called with MiXCR, in-frame beta chains kept. All rows with the same CDR3 protein become a single entry with the most common DNA and genes. The V and J calls, along with clone size, are taken from TCRdb and not from the paper's own processing. Present in this sample are tens of thousands of distinct CDR3 sequences, 25% to 35% of which were seen just once. Together, the top ten hold roughly two fifths of the sample.

In regard to this clonotype: There is no known antigen for this receptor. There are no base qualities to consult, and no much larger clone falls within one base.

PBMCs were isolated by Ficoll-Paque density gradient centrifugation. Sequenced material: PBMCs or a T cell subset sorted from them (not recorded which). The receptor was derived from a man aged 18-30 years who had mild COVID-19 (a few samples of this study predate the infection). The sample titles of this study are shuffled in the database, so cell type and time point are left out; the donor was told from shared clones.

For the CDR3, the sequence is CASSVLTGDEQFF. The nucleotide sequence is TGTGCCAGCAGCGTCCTGACAGGGGACGAGCAGTTCTTC. The rearranged segments are TRBV9 and TRBJ2-1; 8 central nucleotides agree with TRBD1. Germline trimming amounts to 2 bases on V and 10 bases on J, with 5 as the count of junction bases outside the gene matches. CDR1 and CDR2, per the germline V gene, are SGDLS and YYNGEE. The CDR3 spans 13 residues, from the cysteine through the phenylalanine. The CDR3 DNA has 39 bases and is translated from base 1.